This is a list of T cell receptor beta chains from one sample in a study of chemoradiotherapy in HPV16-positive cancers. Repertoires were generated with immunoSEQ multiplex PCR, while TCRdb's copy carries only in-frame clones and drops some. The sample carries about 2,100 clones, more than 75% recorded once. Sequenced material: tumor tissue, taken from a patient who underwent chemoradiotherapy. The receptor source for this set is a human donor with HPV-associated anogenital cancer. Each CDR3 is given with its conserved first and last residue. The D gene is left open where the match is weak. The size field is filled for only some rows; it gives once, few, many or a size class.

>TRBV7-9|.|TRBJ2-1|.
CASSESYNEQFF
TGTGCCAGCAGCGAAAGTTACAATGAGCAGTTCTTC
>TRBV30|.|TRBJ1-4|.
CAWWDTTNEKLFF
TGTGCCTGGTGGGACACAACTAATGAAAAACTGTTTTTT
>TRBV28|.|TRBJ1-2|once
CATARGYGYTF
TGTGCCACGGCACGCGGCTATGGCTACACCTTC
>TRBV7-2|TRBD1|TRBJ1-1|.
CASSWGRGLNTEAFF
TGTGCCAGCAGCTGGGGGAGGGGGCTTAACACTGAAGCTTTCTTT
>TRBV7-3|.|TRBJ1-2|once
CASSPSGTSYGYTF
TGTGCCAGCAGCCCTTCCGGGACATCCTATGGCTACACCTTC
>TRBV19|TRBD1|TRBJ1-5|.
CASTPSREGAQLPQHF
TGTGCCAGTACCCCTAGCCGAGAGGGGGCTCAGCTTCCCCAGCATTTT
>TRBV6-1|.|TRBJ1-3|.
CASKPGWEPGNTIYF
TGTGCCAGCAAGCCAGGGTGGGAGCCTGGAAACACCATATATTTT
>TRBV20-1|.|TRBJ2-5|.
CSALRETQYF
TGCAGTGCCCTCAGGGAGACCCAGTACTTC
>TRBV2|TRBD1|TRBJ2-6|.
CASSVGTGRGIGANVLTF
TGTGCCAGCAGTGTTGGGACAGGGAGGGGCATAGGGGCCAACGTCCTGACTTTC
>TRBV2|TRBD1|TRBJ1-2|.
CASTELGTGGANYGYTF
TGTGCCAGCACCGAGTTAGGGACAGGGGGTGCTAACTATGGCTACACCTTC
>TRBV19|TRBD2|TRBJ2-7|.
CASSTTSTSYEQYF
TGTGCCAGTAGTACGACTAGCACCTCCTACGAGCAGTACTTC
>TRBV9|.|TRBJ1-5|.
CASSPWDYSNQPQHF
TGTGCCAGCAGCCCCTGGGACTATAGCAATCAGCCCCAGCATTTT
>TRBV5-1|.|TRBJ2-1|once
CASSLGGNEQFF
TGCGCCAGCAGCTTAGGGGGGAATGAGCAGTTCTTC
>TRBV5-5|.|TRBJ2-2|once
CASRTGTANTGELFF
TGTGCCAGCAGGACCGGGACGGCGAACACCGGGGAGCTGTTTTTT
>TRBV5-8|.|TRBJ2-2|.
CASSLRNTGELFF
TGTGCCAGCAGCTTGCGGAACACCGGGGAGCTGTTTTTT
>TRBV19|.|TRBJ1-5|.
CASSIVQGSNQPQHF
TGTGCCAGTAGTATAGTGCAGGGTAGCAATCAGCCCCAGCATTTT
>TRBV18|.|TRBJ2-1|once
CASSPKNRQSSYNEQFF
TGTGCCAGCTCACCAAAGAACAGACAAAGCTCCTACAATGAGCAGTTCTTC
>TRBV30|TRBD1|TRBJ1-2|.
CAWRTGANYGYTF
TGTGCCTGGAGGACAGGGGCAAACTATGGCTACACCTTC
>TRBV10-1|.|TRBJ1-1|.
CASSGEQNTEAFF
TGCGCCAGCAGTGGAGAGCAGAACACTGAAGCTTTCTTT
>TRBV4-1|TRBD1|TRBJ1-1|.
CASSQGRGDSRNTEAFF
TGCGCCAGCAGCCAAGGAAGGGGGGACAGTCGGAACACTGAAGCTTTCTTT
>TRBV5-4|.|TRBJ1-2|.
CASSLADSSYGYTF
TGTGCCAGCAGCTTGGCAGACAGCAGCTATGGCTACACCTTC
>TRBV5-1|.|TRBJ2-7|.
CASSFGVAYEQYF
TGCGCCAGCAGCTTTGGGGTAGCGTACGAGCAGTACTTC
>TRBV27|.|TRBJ1-2|.
CASSLFPQDSGGYTF
TGTGCCAGCAGTTTATTTCCACAGGATTCGGGTGGCTACACCTTC
>TRBV28|.|TRBJ1-4|.
CASGSPGRKGGEKLFF
TGTGCCAGCGGTTCACCGGGACGAAAGGGGGGTGAAAAACTGTTTTTT
>TRBV6-1|.|TRBJ2-2|.
CASSEALKETGELFF
TGTGCCAGCAGTGAAGCGCTTAAAGAGACAGGGGAGCTGTTTTTT
>TRBV30|.|TRBJ1-1|.
CAWEAGTYTEAFF
TGTGCCTGGGAAGCCGGGACCTACACTGAAGCTTTCTTT
>TRBV20-1|.|TRBJ2-1|.
CSAGPYNEQFF
TGCAGTGCTGGACCTTACAATGAGCAGTTCTTC
>TRBV28|.|TRBJ2-7|large
CASSSLTGEPYEQYF
TGTGCCAGCAGTTCACTGACAGGCGAACCCTACGAGCAGTACTTC
>TRBV2|.|TRBJ2-1|.
CASSARISSSYNEQFF
TGTGCCAGCAGTGCCCGGATCAGTAGCTCCTACAATGAGCAGTTCTTC
>TRBV7-9|.|TRBJ2-2|.
CASSLVSSRRTGELFF
TGTGCCAGCAGCTTAGTGAGTAGCCGCCGCACCGGGGAGCTGTTTTTT
>TRBV20-1|.|TRBJ2-3|.
CQILNQNPYF
TGCCAGATACTCAACCAAAACCCGTATTTT
>TRBV6-1|TRBD2|TRBJ2-4|.
CASSERSRLALAKNIQYF
TGTGCCAGCAGTGAACGGTCGCGACTAGCCCTAGCCAAAAACATTCAGTACTTC
>TRBV18|TRBD2|TRBJ2-3|.
CASSPGTSGGAFADTQYF
TGTGCCAGCTCACCCGGGACTAGCGGGGGGGCCTTCGCGGATACGCAGTATTTT
>TRBV5-1|TRBD2|TRBJ2-3|.
CASSLFPTSGGVTDTQYF
TGCGCCAGCAGCTTGTTCCCGACTAGCGGGGGGGTCACAGATACGCAGTATTTT
>TRBV7-6|.|TRBJ2-5|once
CASSLISPPETRYF
TGTGCCAGCAGCTTAATTAGCCCTCCGGAGACCCGGTACTTC
>TRBV19|.|TRBJ2-2|.
CALSRGGLNTGELFF
TGTGCCCTCTCCCGTGGGGGGCTGAACACCGGGGAGCTGTTTTTT
>TRBV11-2|.|TRBJ1-3|few
CASSPAGTISGNTIYF
TGTGCCAGCAGCCCCGCGGGGACGATCTCTGGAAACACCATATATTTT
>TRBV5-1|.|TRBJ2-1|.
CASSHSASSYNEQFF
TGCGCCAGCAGCCACTCAGCGAGCTCCTACAATGAGCAGTTCTTC
>TRBV6-6|.|TRBJ2-7|.
CASTTGHRSYEQYF
TGTGCCAGCACCACGGGACACCGCTCCTACGAGCAGTACTTC
>TRBV2|TRBD1|TRBJ1-2|.
CASSNLGQGSLWGYTF
TGTGCCAGCTCAAACCTGGGACAGGGGAGTCTTTGGGGCTACACCTTC
>TRBV6-1|TRBD2|TRBJ2-1|.
CASSAPGLAIGEQFF
TGTGCCAGCAGTGCCCCGGGACTAGCGATTGGGGAGCAGTTCTTC
>TRBV19|.|TRBJ1-1|.
CASGLAEAFF
TGTGCCAGTGGACTAGCTGAAGCTTTCTTT
>TRBV5-1|.|TRBJ2-7|.
CASSPFIRGPRNEQYF
TGCGCCAGCAGCCCCTTTATAAGAGGGCCCCGTAACGAGCAGTACTTC
>TRBV6-1|.|TRBJ1-6|.
CASSENLQSSSALHF
TGTGCCAGCAGTGAAAACTTACAGAGCTCCTCGGCCCTCCACTTT
>TRBV2|TRBD2|TRBJ2-1|.
CASRPGGLAGRNEQFF
TGTGCCAGCAGACCGGGTGGGCTAGCGGGAAGGAATGAGCAGTTCTTC
>TRBV11-2|.|TRBJ1-1|.
CASSFDPSGNTEAFF
TGTGCCAGCAGCTTCGACCCCTCGGGGAACACTGAAGCTTTCTTT
>TRBV5-1|TRBD1|TRBJ1-2|.
CASKTGQGANYGYTF
TGCGCCAGTAAAACGGGACAGGGAGCAAACTATGGCTACACCTTC
>TRBV5-5|TRBD2|TRBJ2-3|.
CASSLVAGWSDTQYF
TGTGCCAGCAGCTTGGTAGCGGGATGGTCAGATACGCAGTATTTT
>TRBV19|TRBD1|TRBJ2-5|.
CASSILSRGRQETQYF
TGTGCCAGTAGTATCCTCAGCAGGGGGCGTCAAGAGACCCAGTACTTC